This entry lists 17 T cell receptor beta chains sequenced from one sample in a study of T cell responses to AZD1222 COVID-19 vaccine. Profiled with immunoSEQ multiplex PCR; TCRdb holds only in-frame clones, not every one. The sample has fewer than 150,000 clones, 93% seen once. Sequenced material: peripheral blood, taken on day 0 of AZD1222 vaccination. The receptors derive from an adult in good health.

With respect to this clone: This same CDR3 is encoded by further DNA sequences in the sample. This rearrangement joins TRBV6-4 to TRBJ1-2, with 9 bases that match TRBD1. With 2 bases clipped from V and 6 bases from J, the junction kept 1 base outside the gene matches. The CDR3 has 13 amino acids. Germline values: CDR1 MRHNA, CDR2 SNTAGT. The CDR3 here is CASSDGTGNGYTF. CDR3 coding DNA: TGTGCCAGCAGTGACGGGACAGGGAATGGCTACACCTTC.

The chain couples TRBV6-5 to TRBJ1-4; no reliable D call. This CDR3 has 15 residues. Trimming removed 7 bases at V and 4 bases at J, with 16 bases between. The germline V gene has CDR1 MNHEY and CDR2 SVGAGI. The CDR3 DNA follows: TGTGCCAGCACCGTAGGCGAAGGTTATAATGAAAAACTGTTTTTT. This gives the protein CASTVGEGYNEKLFF.

The V call is TRBV28, the J call TRBJ2-1; unclear D gene. This CDR3 has 15 amino acids. The V and J ends lost 2 bases and 9 bases respectively, with 17 bases between them. CDR1 and CDR2 (germline): MDHEN, SYDVKM. The DNA for the CDR3 is TGTGCCAGCAGTTTAAGAAGTATAGGAGTTGGTGAGCAGTTCTTC. It yields the protein CASSLRSIGVGEQFF.

J is TRBJ2-3 and V is TRBV3-1 (or the pseudogene TRBV3-2); D possibly corresponds to TRBD1 (6 bases). Germline V gives CDR1 LGHDT, CDR2 YNNKEL (reference sequence). V was cut by 1 base and J by 4 bases, with 18 bases left in between. The CDR3 has 17 amino acids. The CDR3 coding sequence is TGTGCCAGCAGCCAAGGGGTTGGGGGCCTACCCCCAGATACGCAGTATTTT. As protein: CASSQGVGGLPPDTQYF.

The V call is TRBV7-9, the J call TRBJ2-3; maybe TRBD1 (5 bases). The CDR3 covers 16 residues. From germline, CDR1 is SEHNR and CDR2 FQNEAQ (reference sequence). Trimming removed 3 bases from V and 2 bases from J, with 15 bases in between. CDR3 DNA: TGTGCCAGCAGCTTCTTGGGCGGTGGGGCCACAGATACGCAGTATTTT. Protein: CASSFLGGGATDTQYF.

The chain employs TRBV9 and TRBJ1-1, with 8 positions matching TRBD1. The J segment lost 3 bases and the V segment lost 4 bases, leaving 8 bases of the junction unmatched. Germline CDR1 is SGDLS and CDR2 is YYNGEE. The CDR3 spans 15 residues. The CDR3 here is CASSPLGQADTEAFF. The CDR3 nucleotides read TGTGCCAGCAGCCCTCTGGGACAGGCGGACACTGAAGCTTTCTTT.

This clone appeared a single time. The chain has TRBV15 and TRBJ1-5; D gene unclear. Germline lookup yields CDR1 LNHNV and CDR2 YYDKDF (reference sequence). V dropped 0 bases and J dropped 6 bases, with 15 bases sitting between them. The CDR3 covers 16 residues. In nucleotides, the CDR3 is TGTGCCACCAGCAGAGATCTTTCAGGTACCGGTCAGCCCCAGCATTTT. Protein: CATSRDLSGTGQPQHF.

This rearrangement joins TRBV5-1 to TRBJ1-1; D unresolved. CDR1 SGHRS and CDR2 YFSETQ come from the germline V gene. The CDR3 has 15 residues. Trimming took off 4 bases at V and 0 bases at J, with 13 bases between the two ends. The CDR3 is CASSNPKAMNTEAFF. CDR3 coding DNA: TGCGCCAGCAGCAACCCCAAGGCGATGAACACTGAAGCTTTCTTT.

The V and J genes are TRBV2 and TRBJ1-2; 8 bases match TRBD1. This CDR3 has 12 amino acids. V shed 7 bases and J 8 bases; nucleotides not matched to a gene: 6. Looked up from germline, CDR1 is SNHLY and CDR2 is FYNNEI. The CDR3 loop reads CASIAQGVGYTF. CDR3 coding DNA: TGTGCCAGCATCGCACAGGGGGTAGGCTACACCTTC.

The J gene is TRBJ1-5, the V gene TRBV18; D is uncertain. Germline V gene lookup returns CDR1 KGHSH and CDR2 LQKENI. This CDR3 comprises 15 residues. The V and J ends lost 2 bases and 7 bases respectively, with 15 bases between them. This CDR3 reads CASSPSEAGWQPQHF. Written as DNA, the CDR3 is TGTGCCAGCTCACCATCGGAGGCAGGCTGGCAGCCCCAGCATTTT.

The chain uses TRBV7-8 and TRBJ1-1; D is possibly TRBD1 (5 bases). The germline CDR1 and CDR2 sequences are SGHVS and FQNEAQ. V dropped 1 base and J dropped 4 bases, with 16 bases sitting between them. The CDR3 runs 16 residues. DNA of the CDR3: TGTGCCAGCAGCTTAGTGGCAGGGACGAGTAGCACTGAAGCTTTCTTT. Translated: CASSLVAGTSSTEAFF. The entire variable domain, with the rest obtained from reference TRBV7-8 and TRBJ1-1, is as follows: GAGVSQSPRYKVAKRGQDVALRCDPISGHVSLFWYQQALGQGPEFLTYFQNEAQLDKSGLPSDRFFAERPEGSVSTLKIQRTQQEDSAVYLCASSLVAGTSSTEAFFGQGTRLTVV.

The rearrangement uses TRBV19 and TRBJ2-2; the D is unclear. Trimming took off 3 bases at V and 8 bases at J, with 7 bases between the two ends. The CDR3 has 12 residues. The germline V gene has CDR1 LNHDA and CDR2 SQIVND (reference sequence). The CDR3 bases are TGTGCCAGTAGTATGGCTGTTGGGGAGCTGTTTTTT. This sequence encodes CASSMAVGELFF.

The rearrangement joins TRBV13 to TRBJ2-1; tentatively, D is TRBD1 or TRBD2 (5 bases each). Germline-derived CDR1 and CDR2 are PRHDT and FYEKMQ (reference sequence). Trimming took off 5 bases at V and 2 bases at J, with 22 bases between the two ends. The CDR3 loop spans 18 amino acids. The CDR3 spells CASSLRPGTAATYNEQFF. CDR3 nucleotides: TGTGCCAGCAGCCTACGACCCGGGACGGCTGCAACCTACAATGAGCAGTTCTTC.

The J gene is TRBJ1-4, the V gene TRBV9; TRBD1 aligns across 7 bases. The germline V gene encodes CDR1 SGDLS and CDR2 YYNGEE. This CDR3 region has 15 residues. J lost 3 bases, V lost 3 bases, and 5 bases had no gene match. This CDR3 reads CASSAYRGANEKLFF. The CDR3 DNA follows: TGTGCCAGCAGCGCCTACAGGGGAGCTAATGAAAAACTGTTTTTT.

V is TRBV7-3 and J is TRBJ1-6; D gene uncertain. This CDR3 contains 15 residues. Looked up from germline, CDR1 is SGHTA and CDR2 is FQGTGA. V gave up 1 base and J gave up 3 bases, with 7 bases separating them. The CDR3 is CASSLRQDYNSPLHF. CDR3 DNA sequence: TGTGCCAGCAGCTTAAGACAAGACTATAATTCACCCCTCCACTTT.

This chain uses TRBV2 with TRBJ1-2; D possibly corresponds to TRBD1 (6 bases). V lost 7 bases and J 6 bases, leaving 15 bases between the germline ends. This CDR3 has 13 residues. The germline CDR1 and CDR2 sequences are SNHLY and FYNNEI. The CDR3 spells CASILTRGDGYTF. The DNA of the CDR3 is TGTGCCAGCATCCTGACAAGGGGGGATGGCTACACCTTC.

The V call is TRBV10-1, the J call TRBJ2-3; 12 bases match TRBD2. The CDR3 length is 15 residues. V dropped 4 bases and J dropped 4; count of bases not matched to a gene: 3. The germline V gene encodes CDR1 WNHNN and CDR2 SYGVQD (reference sequence). The CDR3 nucleotides are TGCGCCAGCAGTGCTAGCGGGGGGGCCGCAGATACGCAGTATTTT. Translation gives CASSASGGAADTQYF.